The 13 T cell receptor beta chains presented below share a single source sample, sequenced in a study of T-cell memory formation after mild COVID-19 (dated by TCRdb to the early 2020s). Receptor amplification or capture employed 5' RACE. Reads for this sample came from an Illumina NovaSeq 6000. The public reads were reprocessed in TCRdb via fastp at Q25 and MiXCR, keeping in-frame beta chains. Each entry merges the rows of one CDR3 protein and shows their most common DNA and genes. The sample table contains under 250,000 distinct CDR3 sequences; only one count was recorded for 8% to 9.5% of them. The top ten hold under 25% of the sample. Sequencing was performed on PBMCs or a T cell subset sorted from them (not recorded which). Source of these receptors: a man aged 18 to 30 who had mild COVID-19 (a few samples of this study predate the infection). The sample titles of this study are shuffled in the database, so cell type and time point are left out; the donor was told from shared clones.

The J gene is TRBJ2-3, the V gene TRBV29-1, with D perhaps being TRBD1 or TRBD2 (5 bases each). The CDR3 totals 11 residues. The germline CDR1 and CDR2 sequences are SQVTM and ANQGSEA. Trimming left V 6 bases short and J 6 bases short, with 10 bases between. CDR3 sequence reads: CSVPWGDTQYF. CDR3 DNA: TGCAGCGTACCCTGGGGGGATACGCAGTATTTT.

This clonotype was found a few times. V and J are TRBV18 and TRBJ1-4; 10 nucleotides line up with TRBD1. This CDR3 spans 14 amino acids. The germline V gene has CDR1 KGHSH and CDR2 LQKENI. V lost 3 bases and J lost 8; bases outside the gene matches: 3. CDR3 sequence (DNA): TGTGCCAGCTCACCCGGGACAGGGGCCGAAAAACTGTTTTTT. This gives the protein CASSPGTGAEKLFF.

This clonotype has a handful of counts. The chain employs TRBV28 and TRBJ2-7; perhaps TRBD1 as D (6 bases). Germline V gene data show CDR1 as MDHEN and CDR2 as SYDVKM. The CDR3 is 13 amino acids. V lost 4 bases and J lost 3, with 10 bases in between. The DNA of the CDR3 is TGTGCCAGCAGTTCAACGGACAGCTACGAGCAGTACGTC. Translating gives CASSSTDSYEQYV.

This clonotype has just a few counts. The CDR3: CASSSVREQFF. CDR3 in DNA: TGCGCCAGCAGCTCCGTACGAGAGCAGTTCTTC. The chain recombines TRBV5-1 with TRBJ2-1, with D uncertain. V lost 3 bases, J lost 10 bases, and 8 bases lay in between. Per the germline V gene, CDR1 is SGHRS and CDR2 is YFSETQ. The CDR3 covers 11 residues.

This chain uses TRBV5-1 with TRBJ2-5; the D is unclear. The germline CDR1 and CDR2 sequences are SGHRS and YFSETQ. V dropped 3 bases and J dropped 5 bases, with 11 bases sitting between them. This CDR3 spans 13 amino acids. CDR3 in DNA: TGCGCCAGCAGCTCGGGCCCGGAGGAGACCCAGTACTTC. This encodes CASSSGPEETQYF.

The chain combines TRBV6-1 with TRBJ2-1; 12 nucleotides align to TRBD2. From germline, CDR1 is MNHNS and CDR2 SASEGT. This CDR3 has 14 amino acids. V trimming: 8 bases; J trimming: 9 bases; junction bases outside the gene matches: 8. CDR3 coding DNA: TGTGCCAGCCAATCTAGCGGGGGGGCGATTGAGCAGTTCTTC. Protein sequence: CASQSSGGAIEQFF.

This sequence joins TRBV6-5 and TRBJ1-1; D unresolved. CDR1 is MNHEY and CDR2 is SVGAGI in the germline V gene. The CDR3 has 15 residues. The V end was cut by 2 bases, the J end by 1 base, with 11 bases between. CDR3 in DNA: TGTGCCAGCAGTTACGTGAGGGATGGGAACACTGAAGCTTTCTTT. This translates into CASSYVRDGNTEAFF.

The rearrangement joins TRBV10-3 to TRBJ1-2; D may be TRBD1 (5 bases). The CDR3 covers 14 residues. CDR1 is ENHRY and CDR2 is SYGVKD in the germline V gene. The germline V and J ends were trimmed by 10 bases and 7 bases, with 22 bases remaining between them. The CDR3 bases are TGTGCCACCATAGATTCCGGGACGATCCGTGGCTACACCTTC. Translating gives CATIDSGTIRGYTF.

There are a few counts of this clonotype. J is TRBJ1-1 and V is TRBV7-3; D not certain. V was clipped by 4 bases and J by 0 bases, with 9 bases between them. Germline CDR1 reads SGHTA; CDR2 reads FQGTGA. CDR3 size: 14 residues. In DNA form, the CDR3 reads TGTGCCAGCAGCTCAAAGACAATGAACACTGAAGCTTTCTTT. As protein: CASSSKTMNTEAFF. The full variable domain, completed using reference TRBV7-3 and TRBJ1-1, is GAGVSQTPSNKVTEKGKYVELRCDPISGHTALYWYRQSLGQGPEFLIYFQGTGAADDSGLPNDRFFAVRPEGSVSTLKIQRTERGDSAVYLCASSSKTMNTEAFFGQGTRLTVV.

The chain couples TRBV6-5 to TRBJ2-5; D might be TRBD2 (5 bases). Germline loops: CDR1 MNHEY, CDR2 SVGAGI. The CDR3 totals 14 residues. Trimming took off 8 bases at V and 7 bases at J, with 20 bases between the two ends. In nucleotides, the CDR3 is TGTGCCAGCTCCCCAAGACGGGGAAAGAGGACCCAGTACTTC. Its translation: CASSPRRGKRTQYF.

The chain links TRBV12-3 or TRBV12-4 to TRBJ1-1; no clear D gene. The CDR3 covers 11 residues. Trimming left V 2 bases short and J 8 bases short, with 6 bases between. The CDR3: CASSLLREAFF. CDR3 DNA: TGTGCCAGCAGTTTACTAAGGGAAGCTTTCTTT.

The J gene is TRBJ2-7, the V gene TRBV10-3, with 7 bases lining up with TRBD1. This CDR3 spans 14 amino acids. The V gene's germline CDR1 is ENHRY and CDR2 SYGVKD. Trimming took 10 bases from V and 0 from J; bases not matched to a gene: 9. Here the CDR3 reads CATGTVLSSYEQYF. CDR3 DNA sequence: TGTGCCACCGGGACAGTCCTCAGCTCCTACGAGCAGTACTTC.

On this clonotype itself: An end of the junction differs from the germline gene, which may be a read error. The chain links TRBV12-3 or TRBV12-4 to TRBJ1-1; D gene unclear. The CDR3 length is 14 residues. The CDR3 DNA is TGTGCCAGCAGGCATAAGACGGTGAACGCTGAAGCTTTCTTT. It translates to CASRHKTVNAEAFF.